The 27 T cell receptor beta chains listed next were all sequenced from one sample in a study of shared clonotypes between healthy human individuals. Repertoires were generated with immunoSEQ multiplex PCR, while TCRdb's copy carries only in-frame clones and drops some. The sample has about 710,000 clones, around 73% seen once. Input material: memory CD4+ T cells sorted from blood. Subset defined: CD45RA-negative fraction. Receptor source: a woman in her 30s in good health.

This rearrangement joins TRBV10-1 to TRBJ2-7; D call uncertain. The CDR3 has 15 residues. Deletions cut 0 bases from V and 2 bases from J, with 11 bases between. Germline V gene lookup returns CDR1 WNHNN and CDR2 SYGVQD (reference sequence). The CDR3 loop reads CASSESFAAPYEQYF. Written as DNA, the CDR3 is TGCGCCAGCAGTGAGTCGTTCGCAGCCCCCTACGAGCAGTACTTC.

This clone turned up a few times. The chain employs TRBV28 and TRBJ2-3; no definite D call. V was clipped by 3 bases and J by 5 bases, with 18 bases between them. This CDR3 has 16 residues. The germline CDR1 and CDR2 sequences are MDHEN and SYDVKM. CDR3 residues: CASSFPRQTFLDTQYF. CDR3 DNA sequence: TGTGCCAGCAGTTTCCCCAGGCAAACATTTTTAGATACGCAGTATTTT.

The chain joins TRBV27 to TRBJ2-3; TRBD2 matches at 8 bases. The V segment lost 8 bases and the J segment 0 bases; nucleotides outside the gene matches: 7. Germline V gene lookup returns CDR1 MNHEY and CDR2 SMNVEV (reference sequence). The CDR3 runs to 15 residues. The CDR3 nucleotides read TGTGCCAGCGGAATACTAGCGGCTAGCACAGATACGCAGTATTTT. The encoded protein is CASGILAASTDTQYF.

This chain connects TRBV5-4 to TRBJ2-5; no reliable D call. The end of the DNA is better explained by TRBJ2-7, so the J call may be wrong. The CDR3 spans 13 residues. Germline V gene sequence: CDR1 SGHNT, CDR2 YYREEE (reference sequence). In DNA, the CDR3 is TGTGCCAGCAGCTTGGAAAGATTCCACGAGCAGTACTTC. Translated: CASSLERFHEQYF.

The chain carries TRBV29-1 and TRBJ2-3; a weak D match, TRBD2 (6 bases). Germline assignment: CDR1 SQVTM and CDR2 ANQGSEA. V gave up 5 bases and J gave up 4 bases, with 16 bases separating them. CDR3 length: 14 residues. CDR3 bases: TGCAGCGTTCTCAGGGCGGGATTCGCAGATACGCAGTATTTT. Residues: CSVLRAGFADTQYF.

A few counts support this clone. The chain combines TRBV11-2 with TRBJ2-5, with 8 bases identical to TRBD1. V dropped 4 bases and J dropped 5; count of bases not matched to a gene: 12. Germline V gene lookup returns CDR1 SGHAT and CDR2 FQNNGV. CDR3 length: 16 residues. The CDR3 sequence: CASSSQPQGAGETQYF. CDR3 sequence (DNA): TGTGCCAGCAGCTCTCAACCCCAGGGGGCGGGGGAGACCCAGTACTTC.

The table lists this clone with a count of one. Other DNA sequences within the sample encode an identical CDR3. The gene calls are TRBV28 and TRBJ2-7; TRBD2 aligns across 13 bases. Germline V gene sequence: CDR1 MDHEN, CDR2 SYDVKM. The CDR3 covers 14 residues. Trimming cost V 6 bases and J 5 bases; bases outside gene matches: 4. CDR3 region: CASSLGLAGDEQYF. The DNA of the CDR3 is TGTGCCAGCAGCCTCGGACTAGCGGGAGACGAGCAGTACTTC.

The J gene is TRBJ2-4, the V gene TRBV27; 8 nucleotides match TRBD2. The CDR3 runs 17 residues. The germline V gene encodes CDR1 MNHEY and CDR2 SMNVEV (reference sequence). V shed 2 bases, J shed 1 base, and the junction held 7 bases outside the gene matches. The CDR3 here is CASSLTSGSAAKNIQYF. The CDR3 DNA sequence: TGTGCCAGCAGTTTAACGAGCGGGAGTGCCGCCAAAAACATTCAGTACTTC.

The rearrangement links TRBV6-6 to TRBJ2-7; TRBD1 aligns across 7 bases. Germline assignment: CDR1 MNHNY and CDR2 SVGAGI (reference sequence). The CDR3 length is 13 residues. With V trimmed by 6 bases and J by 3 bases, 5 bases remained unmatched. Here the CDR3 DNA reads TGTGCCAGCAGACGGGACAGTTACTACGAGCAGTACTTC. Amino acids: CASRRDSYYEQYF.

This sequence joins TRBV4-2 and TRBJ2-4, with 7 bases fitting TRBD2. The V gene end was trimmed by 0 bases and the J gene end by 2 bases; junction bases not matched to a gene: 7. The CDR3 loop spans 17 amino acids. Per germline, CDR1 LGHNA and CDR2 YNFKEQ. Here the CDR3 DNA reads TGTGCCAGCAGCCAAGACGCGGGAGCGGTGTCCAAAAACATTCAGTACTTC. This encodes CASSQDAGAVSKNIQYF.

The CDR3 region is CASSHRTGENIQYF. The CDR3 coding sequence is TGTGCCAGCAGCCACAGGACAGGGGAAAACATTCAGTACTTC. V is TRBV11-2 and J is TRBJ2-4; 9 nucleotides line up with TRBD1. V shed 5 bases, J shed 5 bases, and the junction held 4 bases outside the gene matches. This CDR3 contains 14 residues. Germline V gene lookup returns CDR1 SGHAT and CDR2 FQNNGV.

The V gene is TRBV2, the J gene TRBJ1-1; D is uncertain. This CDR3 comprises 13 residues. CDR1 is SNHLY, CDR2 FYNNEI, per germline. V was cut by 7 bases and J by 4 bases, with 13 bases left in between. DNA of the CDR3: TGTGCCAGCATTAATTCACTGAGCACTGAAGCTTTCTTT. Translated, it gives CASINSLSTEAFF.

This clone was found a few times. The V gene is TRBV6-1, the J gene TRBJ2-7; 8 bases agree with TRBD1. Germline V gene lookup returns CDR1 MNHNS and CDR2 SASEGT. This CDR3 is 14 amino acids long. The junction had 4 bases not matched to a gene; V was cut back by 3 bases and J by 3 bases. This chain's CDR3 is CASSDPGGHYEQYF. In nucleotides, the CDR3 is TGTGCCAGCAGTGACCCAGGGGGCCACTACGAGCAGTACTTC.

This chain links TRBV10-1 with TRBJ1-1; D is perhaps TRBD1 (5 bases). V was trimmed by 4 bases and J by 1 base, leaving 10 bases between them. CDR3 length: 14 amino acids. Germline CDR1 reads WNHNN; CDR2 reads SYGVQD (reference sequence). CDR3 in amino acids: CASSGTPGNTEAFF. Here the CDR3 DNA reads TGCGCCAGCAGTGGGACACCCGGGAACACTGAAGCTTTCTTT.

This chain connects TRBV2 to TRBJ2-1, with D possibly being TRBD1 or TRBD2 (5 bases each). The germline V and J ends were trimmed by 5 bases and 6 bases, with 14 bases remaining between them. Germline V CDR1 and CDR2: SNHLY, FYNNEI. The CDR3 consists of 14 residues. The CDR3 spells CASSQGEIPNEQFF. CDR3 bases: TGTGCCAGCAGTCAGGGAGAGATACCCAATGAGCAGTTCTTC.

In its sample, this clone was seen many times. The chain links TRBV28 to TRBJ1-2; D ambiguous. The CDR3 loop spans 12 amino acids. Germline-derived CDR1 and CDR2 are MDHEN and SYDVKM. CDR3 sequence reads: CAVAVSNYGYTF. The CDR3, as DNA: TGTGCAGTAGCCGTCTCTAACTATGGCTACACCTTC.

V usage is TRBV9 and J usage is TRBJ2-1; TRBD2 is a possible D gene (8 bases). Germline V gene lookup returns CDR1 SGDLS and CDR2 YYNGEE. The CDR3 has 16 amino acids. Trimming removed 3 bases from V and 6 bases from J, with 19 bases in between. The CDR3: CASSDRQGREGNEQFF. The CDR3 nucleotides read TGTGCCAGCAGCGACCGACAGGGCCGGGAGGGCAATGAGCAGTTCTTC.

The genes are TRBV30 and TRBJ1-2; D gene uncertain. Trimming removed 3 bases at V and 4 bases at J, with 15 bases between. The CDR3 totals 14 residues. From germline, CDR1 is GTSNPN and CDR2 SVGIG (reference sequence). The CDR3 coding sequence is TGTGCCTGGAGCGAATACGACACGGGCTATGGCTACACCTTC. Its translation: CAWSEYDTGYGYTF.

The chain has TRBV11-2 and TRBJ2-3; 10 positions match TRBD2. V dropped 2 bases and J dropped 8; count of bases not matched to a gene: 7. The CDR3 sequence is 15 residues long. Germline V lookup: CDR1 SGHAT, CDR2 FQNNGV. The CDR3 DNA sequence: TGTGCCAGCAGCTTACTAGCGGGGGACGTTTCTACGCAGTATTTT. This gives the protein CASSLLAGDVSTQYF.

As for this clone: This may come from a read error, since a much larger clone is one base off. The rearrangement joins TRBV6-5 to TRBJ2-1; D is ambiguous. V was pared by 6 bases and J by 2 bases, with 11 bases between. The CDR3 is 14 residues long. The V gene's germline CDR1 is MNHEY and CDR2 SVGAGI. The CDR3: CASSLDGTYNEQFF. CDR3 nucleotides: TGTGCCAGCAGCCTGGACGGAACCTACAATGAGCAGTTCTTC.

There are many counts of this clone. The chain recombines TRBV7-2 with TRBJ2-5; possible D gene TRBD2, 5 bases. Trimming removed 10 bases from V and 5 bases from J, with 20 bases in between. The germline V gene has CDR1 SGHTA and CDR2 FQGNSA. CDR3 size: 14 residues. CDR3 DNA sequence: TGTGCCACTGGCGGGCGGAGGTTTGGGGAGACCCAGTACTTC. This gives the protein CATGGRRFGETQYF.

The V and J genes are TRBV6-6 and TRBJ2-7; either TRBD1 or TRBD2 may supply D (5 bases each). V gave up 2 bases and J gave up 2 bases, with 13 bases separating them. Germline values: CDR1 MNHNY, CDR2 SVGAGI (reference sequence). This CDR3 is built from 15 residues. In DNA, the CDR3 is TGTGCCAGCAGTTACGATAGAGGGGCGGCCTACGAGCAGTACTTC. Residues: CASSYDRGAAYEQYF.

The chain is built from TRBV6-1 and TRBJ1-2, with TRBD1 as a possible D gene (5 bases). Per the germline V gene, CDR1 is MNHNS and CDR2 is SASEGT. V lost 4 bases and J 6 bases, leaving 15 bases between the germline ends. CDR3 length equals 14 residues. The CDR3 loop is CASSAGLAGHGYTF. The DNA of the CDR3 is TGTGCCAGCAGTGCCGGACTGGCAGGGCATGGCTACACCTTC.

The chain carries TRBV7-9 and TRBJ2-1; possibly TRBD1 or TRBD2 for D (5 bases each). CDR1 is SEHNR and CDR2 is FQNEAQ in the germline V gene (reference sequence). This CDR3 is 16 amino acids long. V gave up 5 bases and J gave up 0 bases, with 14 bases separating them. The CDR3 DNA reads TGTGCCAGCAGCCGTGGGGGATCTAGCTCCTACAATGAGCAGTTCTTC. As protein: CASSRGGSSSYNEQFF. Drawing the rest from reference TRBV7-9 and TRBJ2-1, the complete variable domain is DTGVSQNPRHKITKRGQNVTFRCDPISEHNRLYWYRQTLGQGPEFLTYFQNEAQLEKSRLLSDRFSAERPKGSFSTLEIQRTEQGDSAMYLCASSRGGSSSYNEQFFGPGTRLTVL.

This clone appeared a few times. The V and J genes are TRBV19 and TRBJ1-2; D call uncertain. The germline V gene encodes CDR1 LNHDA and CDR2 SQIVND (reference sequence). V was shortened by 6 bases and J by 2 bases, with 10 bases between the two germline ends. There are 13 residues in the CDR3. DNA of the CDR3: TGTGCCAGTAGGCAGGAGGGAAACTATGGCTACACCTTC. It codes for CASRQEGNYGYTF.

The V call is TRBV6-1, the J call TRBJ2-1, with 7 bases matching TRBD2. The CDR3 totals 13 residues. In germline, CDR1 is MNHNS, CDR2 SASEGT. Losses at the gene ends were 6 bases for V and 5 bases for J; bases not matched to a gene: 4. This CDR3 is CASSLADDNEQFF. CDR3 nucleotide sequence: TGTGCCAGCAGCCTAGCGGACGACAATGAGCAGTTCTTC.

At least ten counts were recorded for this clone. This chain's CDR3 is CASSWGTQGDGYTF. The DNA for the CDR3 is TGCGCCAGCAGCTGGGGGACCCAGGGGGATGGCTACACCTTC. J is TRBJ1-2 and V is TRBV5-1; TRBD1 matches at 7 bases. Per the germline V gene, CDR1 is SGHRS and CDR2 is YFSETQ. CDR3 length equals 14 residues. J gave up 6 bases and V 3 bases, and 8 bases lay outside the gene matches.